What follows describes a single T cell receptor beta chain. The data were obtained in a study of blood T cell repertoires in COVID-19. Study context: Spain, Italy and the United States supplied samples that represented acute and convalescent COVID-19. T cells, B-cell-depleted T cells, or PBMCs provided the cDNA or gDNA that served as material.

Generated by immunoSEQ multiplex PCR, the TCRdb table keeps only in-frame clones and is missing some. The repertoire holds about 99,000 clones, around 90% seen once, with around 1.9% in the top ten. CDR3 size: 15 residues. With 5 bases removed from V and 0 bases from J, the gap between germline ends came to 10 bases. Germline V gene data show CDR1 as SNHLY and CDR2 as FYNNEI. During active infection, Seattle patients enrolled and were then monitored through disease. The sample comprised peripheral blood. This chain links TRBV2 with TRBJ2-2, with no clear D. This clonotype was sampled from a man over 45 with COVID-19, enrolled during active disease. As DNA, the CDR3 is TGTGCCAGCAGTCTCCAGAAAACGAACACCGGGGAGCTGTTTTTT. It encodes CASSLQKTNTGELFF.